What follows describes a single T cell receptor (beta chain). Its antigen remains unidentified. The data are from a study of OX40 agonist ivuxolimab in advanced cancers. Turning to the study itself: Prior therapy, whether anti-PD-1, anti-PD-L1 or anti-CTLA-4, was allowed, and roughly 41% had some. A partial response was reached by three patients: one with hepatocellular carcinoma and two with cutaneous melanoma.

CDR1 and CDR2 from the germline V gene are SGHTA and FQGTGA. The CDR3 covers 15 residues. Unmatched junction bases numbered 6, after V lost 2 bases and J lost 3 bases. Overall study results and limits: Clonal expansion was seen in CD4+ and CD8+ blood T cells by week 6 at 0.1 to 3.0 mg/kg. Compared with others, partial responders at 0.1-3.0 mg/kg displayed clonal expansion among the lowest.

The method was immunoSEQ multiplex PCR; TCRdb's version includes in-frame clones alone and lacks a portion of them. The sample has 60,000 or so clones; 85% to 90% are singletons. This specimen was CD4+ or CD8+ T cells sorted from blood, taken in a trial of the OX40 agonist ivuxolimab. The chain uses TRBV7-3 and TRBJ2-7; 8 nucleotides align to TRBD2. This clonotype was sampled from an adult with an advanced solid tumor such as melanoma, head and neck, liver or kidney cancer. The CDR3 reads CASSLRGGSDYEQYF. CDR3 sequence (DNA): TGTGCCAGCAGCTTACGGGGGGGCTCGGACTACGAGCAGTACTTC.